The clone carrying this T cell receptor beta chain was counted between two and nine times. What it binds is unknown. Separate sequencing covered autoproliferating (CFSE-dim) and non-proliferating (CFSE-high) T cells from stimulus-free culture. Replicate wells were pooled after six to eight days of stimulus-free culture of approximately 50 million CFSE-labeled PBMCs. This sample is part of a study of memory B cells and T cells in multiple sclerosis. Profiling relied on immunoSEQ multiplex PCR, and the TCRdb table lists in-frame clones only, not all of them. Altogether under 50,000 clones are present, about 80% being singletons, with the ten largest covering about 1.1%. The V and J ends lost 1 base and 4 bases, in that order; junction bases with no gene match: 6. CDR3 length equals 16 residues. The germline gives CDR1 SGHVS, CDR2 FQNEAQ.

The sequenced sample consisted of PBMCs from blood kept in culture. This chain links TRBV7-8 with TRBJ2-1; TRBD2 matches at 8 bases. The source of this sequence is a human donor with multiple sclerosis. The CDR3 DNA follows: TGTGCCAGCAGCTTAGAGGCGGGGGGAACTTACAATGAGCAGTTCTTC. This encodes CASSLEAGGTYNEQFF. Variable domain in full (rest from reference TRBV7-8 and TRBJ2-1): GAGVSQSPRYKVAKRGQDVALRCDPISGHVSLFWYQQALGQGPEFLTYFQNEAQLDKSGLPSDRFFAERPEGSVSTLKIQRTQQEDSAVYLCASSLEAGGTYNEQFFGPGTRLTVL.